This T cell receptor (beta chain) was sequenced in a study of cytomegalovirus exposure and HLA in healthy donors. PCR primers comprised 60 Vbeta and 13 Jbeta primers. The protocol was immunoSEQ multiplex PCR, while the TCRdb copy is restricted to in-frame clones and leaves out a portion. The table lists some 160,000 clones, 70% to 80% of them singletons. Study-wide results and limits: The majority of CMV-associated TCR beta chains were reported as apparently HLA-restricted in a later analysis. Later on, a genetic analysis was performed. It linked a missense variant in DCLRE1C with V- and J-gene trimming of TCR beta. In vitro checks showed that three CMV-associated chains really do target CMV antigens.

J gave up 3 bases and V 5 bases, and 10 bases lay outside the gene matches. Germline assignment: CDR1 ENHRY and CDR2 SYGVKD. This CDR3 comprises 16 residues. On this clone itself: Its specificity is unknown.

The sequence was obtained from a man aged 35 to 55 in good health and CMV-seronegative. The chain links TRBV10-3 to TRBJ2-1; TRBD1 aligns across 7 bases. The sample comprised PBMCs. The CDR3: CAISPTGDSSYNEQFF. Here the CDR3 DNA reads TGTGCCATCAGTCCAACAGGGGATTCGAGCTACAATGAGCAGTTCTTC.